Shown below are 32 T cell receptor beta chains from a single sample sequenced in a study of T cells expressing NK-cell markers. TCRdb reanalyzed the 5' RACE reads and collapses them to one entry per CDR3 protein, without DNA. This sample's clone table lists about 460,000 distinct CDR3 sequences. Sequenced input: blood T cells: a sorted CD56 or NKG2C T cell subset, CD4+ or CD8+ T cells, or bulk PBMC T cells (not recorded which). The receptors here all came from a woman aged 45-60 years in good health.

The gene calls are TRBV20-1 and TRBJ2-3. The germline gives CDR1 DFQATT, CDR2 SNEGSKA (reference sequence). CDR3 size: 12 residues. CDR3 protein: CSVRNSMGTQYF.

The rearrangement joins TRBV6-6 to TRBJ2-3; as DNA is missing, the TRBD2 call by TCRdb cannot be tested. CDR3 length: 16 amino acids. The germline V gene encodes CDR1 MNHNY and CDR2 SVGAGI (reference sequence). CDR3 region: CASSFGTSGYTDTQYF.

V gene TRBV2 combines with J gene TRBJ2-1; TCRdb gives TRBD2 as the D gene, but with no DNA this cannot be confirmed. This CDR3 spans 16 amino acids. Per germline, CDR1 SNHLY and CDR2 FYNNEI. CDR3 sequence: CASSETLAGFYNEQFF.

The chain couples TRBV18 to TRBJ1-1. Per the germline V gene, CDR1 is KGHSH and CDR2 is LQKENI. The CDR3 consists of 12 residues. This CDR3 is CASSNDGTEAFF.

The J gene is TRBJ2-4, the V gene TRBV23-1; there is no DNA to check the TCRdb D call of TRBD1. TRBV23-1 is filed as an ORF, its function uncertain. The CDR3 length is 18 residues. The CDR3 is CASSHRRQGCLAKNIQYF.

The chain couples TRBV19 to TRBJ1-4. The germline V gene encodes CDR1 LNHDA and CDR2 SQIVND (reference sequence). The CDR3 is made up of 13 amino acids. CDR3: CASSKIQFEKLFF.

J is TRBJ2-1 and V is TRBV11-2; absent DNA, TCRdb's TRBD2 call cannot be checked. CDR1 is SGHAT and CDR2 is FQNNGV in the germline V gene. The CDR3 length is 20 residues. The CDR3 loop is CASSLDLTSGMGDLLYEQFF.

The gene calls are TRBV5-1 and TRBJ2-2; TCRdb lists TRBD2, though no DNA is available to test this call. Germline V CDR1 and CDR2: SGHRS, YFSETQ. CDR3 length equals 15 residues. The CDR3 sequence is CASSPGGGTARELFF.

The chain recombines TRBV20-1 with TRBJ2-2. The CDR3 is 17 amino acids. Germline lookup yields CDR1 DFQATT and CDR2 SNEGSKA (reference sequence). This chain's CDR3 is CSASARAGAWDTGELFF.

The V and J genes are TRBV12-5 and TRBJ2-4; lacking DNA, the TRBD1 call made by TCRdb goes unchecked. This CDR3 has 14 residues. Germline V gene lookup returns CDR1 LGHNT and CDR2 FRNRAP. The chain's CDR3 is CASGFEGGENIQYF.

V is TRBV5-1 and J is TRBJ2-1. The CDR3 extends over 15 amino acids. CDR1 SGHRS and CDR2 YFSETQ come from the germline V gene. This CDR3 reads CASSLGQSSYNEQFF.

The rearrangement joins TRBV7-2 to TRBJ2-3; no DNA is available, so the TRBD2 call from TCRdb remains unchecked. The CDR3 runs 13 residues. In germline, CDR1 is SGHTA, CDR2 FQGNSA. The CDR3 region is CASSLGGTTQQYF.

This chain joins TRBV7-3 and TRBJ2-3; the TCRdb call, TRBD2, lacks DNA for checking. Germline loops: CDR1 SGHTA, CDR2 FQGTGA. CDR3 size: 15 residues. This CDR3 reads CASSLARVGTDTQYF.

The gene calls are TRBV6-2 or TRBV6-3 and TRBJ1-5; TCRdb's D call of TRBD1 is untestable without DNA. The CDR3 is 15 residues long. CDR1 is MNHEY, CDR2 SVGEGT, per germline. CDR3 residues: CASRVATGDGQPQHF.

The chain combines TRBV12-3 or TRBV12-4 with TRBJ2-1; the TCRdb call, TRBD2, lacks DNA for checking. The CDR3 spans 17 residues. CDR3 in amino acids: CASRGTSAFYSYNEQFF.

The chain couples TRBV5-1 to TRBJ2-7. The CDR3 has 14 residues. The germline gives CDR1 SGHRS, CDR2 YFSETQ. The CDR3: CASSLVGTPYEQYF. Filled out from reference TRBV5-1 and TRBJ2-7, the complete variable domain reads KAGVTQTPRYLIKTRGQQVTLSCSPISGHRSVSWYQQTPGQGLQFLFEYFSETQRNKGNFPGRFSGRQFSNSRSEMNVSTLELGDSALYLCASSLVGTPYEQYFGPGTRLTVT.

V is TRBV2 and J is TRBJ1-2. Germline lookup yields CDR1 SNHLY and CDR2 FYNNEI. This CDR3 has 12 amino acids. The CDR3 here is CASNGDNYGYTF.

The chain has TRBV20-1 and TRBJ1-5; lacking DNA, the TRBD1 call made by TCRdb goes unchecked. This CDR3 comprises 13 residues. Per the germline V gene, CDR1 is DFQATT and CDR2 is SNEGSKA (reference sequence). CDR3 sequence: CSARQGAGQPQHF.

V gene TRBV29-1 combines with J gene TRBJ2-4; TCRdb proposes TRBD1, but this gene call is untestable without DNA. The CDR3 contains 16 residues. Per the germline V gene, CDR1 is SQVTM and CDR2 is ANQGSEA. The CDR3 protein is CSVEEGAEKGKNIQYF.

The chain uses TRBV20-1 and TRBJ2-1; the D call of TRBD2 rests on TCRdb alone, since no DNA is present to check it. CDR1 and CDR2 (germline): DFQATT, SNEGSKA (reference sequence). The CDR3 length is 15 residues. This CDR3 is CSARPSGRGYNEQFF.

The rearrangement links TRBV10-3 to TRBJ2-2. This CDR3 has 13 amino acids. The germline V gene encodes CDR1 ENHRY and CDR2 SYGVKD. This CDR3 reads CAIRSSDTGELFF.

The chain uses TRBV5-1 and TRBJ1-1; TCRdb's assignment of TRBD1 cannot be checked, as there is no DNA. The germline CDR1 and CDR2 sequences are SGHRS and YFSETQ. The CDR3 is 13 residues long. The CDR3 spells CASLGQADTEAFF.

J is TRBJ2-1 and V is TRBV11-2. Germline values: CDR1 SGHAT, CDR2 FQNNGV. The CDR3 extends over 13 amino acids. The CDR3 spells CASSLDRSVEQFF. Complete variable domain (other parts from reference TRBV11-2 and TRBJ2-1): EAGVAQSPRYKIIEKRQSVAFWCNPISGHATLYWYQQILGQGPKLLIQFQNNGVVDDSQLPKDRFSAERLKGVDSTLKIQPAKLEDSAVYLCASSLDRSVEQFFGPGTRLTVL.

This rearrangement joins TRBV10-1 to TRBJ1-3. Germline V gene lookup returns CDR1 WNHNN and CDR2 SYGVQD (reference sequence). The CDR3 runs 12 residues. The CDR3 sequence is CASSSMGNTIYF.

The chain employs TRBV6-2 or TRBV6-3 and TRBJ2-7. The CDR3 totals 13 residues. Looked up from germline, CDR1 is MNHEY and CDR2 is SVGEGT. Here the CDR3 reads CASSYRGSYEQYF.

This chain connects TRBV5-1 to TRBJ2-7; TCRdb lists TRBD1, though no DNA is available to test this call. The CDR3 totals 15 residues. Germline V CDR1 and CDR2: SGHRS, YFSETQ. The CDR3 is CASRRDTRADYEQYF.

This rearrangement joins TRBV10-3 to TRBJ2-5; lacking DNA, the TRBD2 call made by TCRdb goes unchecked. CDR1 is ENHRY, CDR2 SYGVKD, per germline. The CDR3 covers 15 residues. The CDR3 loop is CAISDGLAGGETQYF.

V usage is TRBV5-1 and J usage is TRBJ2-7; TCRdb's D call, TRBD1, is unchecked because there is no DNA. The length of the CDR3 is 12 residues. Germline V gene lookup returns CDR1 SGHRS and CDR2 YFSETQ. CDR3 region: CASSSGTAEQYF.

V usage is TRBV5-1 and J usage is TRBJ1-2. This CDR3 comprises 15 residues. Germline V gene data show CDR1 as SGHRS and CDR2 as YFSETQ. The CDR3 protein is CASSPHGPSTYGYTF.

The J gene is TRBJ2-7, the V gene TRBV7-9. The germline V gene encodes CDR1 SEHNR and CDR2 FQNEAQ (reference sequence). The CDR3 is 11 residues long. This CDR3 is CATKGVHEQYF. The complete variable domain, with remaining parts taken from reference TRBV7-9 and TRBJ2-7, reads DTGVSQNPRHKITKRGQNVTFRCDPISEHNRLYWYRQTLGQGPEFLTYFQNEAQLEKSRLLSDRFSAERPKGSFSTLEIQRTEQGDSAMYLCATKGVHEQYFGPGTRLTVT.

The V call is TRBV20-1, the J call TRBJ2-2; TCRdb designates TRBD2, a call that cannot be tested without DNA. This CDR3 contains 16 residues. The germline CDR1 and CDR2 sequences are DFQATT and SNEGSKA (reference sequence). CDR3 loop: CSAREPSGRGAGELFF.

The rearrangement joins TRBV12-3 or TRBV12-4 to TRBJ2-2; TCRdb designates TRBD1, a call that cannot be tested without DNA. This CDR3 comprises 14 residues. The CDR3 loop reads CASRMTGLIGELFF.